The 25 T cell receptor beta chains presented below share a single source sample, sequenced in a study of T cell repertoires in ileal Crohn's disease (dated by TCRdb to the late 2010s). The method was the immunoSEQ multiplex PCR assay. TCRdb mirrors the immuneACCESS table, restricted to in-frame sequences. Some clones are absent from its copies; in checked studies, under half trace to an unresolved V gene, and the reason for the others is unknown. Recorded for this sample are approximately 10,000 clones; approximately 77% of them occurred a single time. The ten largest clones capture approximately 8% of the sample. The sample's time point label, in plain terms: neoterminal ileum biopsy at postoperative endoscopy, about 6 months after surgery. Input material: ileal tissue. The receptors originated from an adult with Crohn's disease.

This clone turned up a few times. The V and J genes are TRBV6-5 and TRBJ1-2; TRBD1 matches at 8 bases. Germline V gene sequence: CDR1 MNHEY, CDR2 SVGAGI. The V segment lost 4 bases and the J segment 7 bases; nucleotides outside the gene matches: 11. The CDR3 is made up of 15 amino acids. The CDR3 sequence is CASSWGSTGVGGYTF. The CDR3 nucleotides are TGTGCCAGCAGTTGGGGGTCGACAGGGGTGGGTGGCTACACCTTC.

This chain uses TRBV5-1 with TRBJ2-7, with 11 bases matching TRBD2. The V segment lost 4 bases and the J segment 6 bases; nucleotides outside the gene matches: 6. Germline V gene sequence: CDR1 SGHRS, CDR2 YFSETQ. CDR3 length: 14 residues. CDR3 sequence (DNA): TGCGCCAGCAGCCCGCTAGCGGGAGGTATCGAGCAGTACTTC. This gives the protein CASSPLAGGIEQYF.

The V gene is TRBV30, the J gene TRBJ2-1, with 14 bases that match TRBD2. Germline assignment: CDR1 GTSNPN and CDR2 SVGIG (reference sequence). This CDR3 has 15 residues. Trimming cost V 3 bases and J 8 bases; bases outside gene matches: 6. For the CDR3, the DNA is TGTGCCTGGAGCCTGACTAGCGGGAGGGCTCATGAGCAGTTCTTC. Translation: CAWSLTSGRAHEQFF.

The chain joins TRBV2 to TRBJ2-1; D remains unclear. The CDR3 is 13 amino acids. The germline V gene encodes CDR1 SNHLY and CDR2 FYNNEI. V was clipped by 7 bases and J by 5 bases, with 12 bases between them. The CDR3 coding sequence is TGTGCCAGCATCTACGCTCGAGACAATGAGCAGTTCTTC. It specifies CASIYARDNEQFF.

V usage is TRBV6-1 and J usage is TRBJ1-2; a possible D gene is TRBD1 (5 bases). The germline V gene has CDR1 MNHNS and CDR2 SASEGT. The CDR3 totals 14 residues. V lost 0 bases and J lost 7, with 12 bases in between. For the CDR3, the DNA is TGTGCCAGCAGTGAAGCGGCAGGGTTAGGTGGCTACACCTTC. This encodes CASSEAAGLGGYTF.

Written as DNA, the CDR3 is TGCGCCAGCAGCTTCTCAGGGAACCGAGCTTATGGCTACACCTTC. Encoded protein: CASSFSGNRAYGYTF. V is TRBV5-1 and J is TRBJ1-2; TRBD1 is a possible D gene (5 bases). The CDR3 runs to 15 residues. Trimming removed 2 bases at V and 5 bases at J, with 16 bases between. The germline V gene has CDR1 SGHRS and CDR2 YFSETQ.

This clone has only a few counts. Different DNA sequences within this sample yield the same CDR3. This chain joins TRBV30 and TRBJ1-5; 8 positions match TRBD1. Looked up from germline, CDR1 is GTSNPN and CDR2 is SVGIG (reference sequence). The length of the CDR3 is 15 residues. V was pared by 1 base and J by 0 bases, with 2 bases of the junction left unmatched. Written as DNA, the CDR3 is TGTGCCTGGAGTGATCAGGGGGCTAGCAATCAGCCCCAGCATTTT. Translation: CAWSDQGASNQPQHF.

This sequence joins TRBV30 and TRBJ1-5; maybe TRBD1 (6 bases). Germline V CDR1 and CDR2: GTSNPN, SVGIG (reference sequence). Trimming pared 0 bases from V and 4 bases from J, leaving 10 bases between. The CDR3 is made up of 14 amino acids. Written as DNA, the CDR3 is TGTGCCTGGAGTGTAGGACAGAATAATCAGCCCCAGCATTTT. Translating it yields CAWSVGQNNQPQHF.

The chain is built from TRBV28 and TRBJ1-1; D uncertain. Trimming removed 5 bases at V and 5 bases at J, with 18 bases between. Germline V lookup: CDR1 MDHEN, CDR2 SYDVKM. This CDR3 comprises 15 residues. The CDR3 reads CASSAPWGVATEAFF. In nucleotides, the CDR3 is TGTGCCAGCAGTGCCCCGTGGGGAGTCGCGACTGAAGCTTTCTTT.

V is TRBV4-2 and J is TRBJ1-4; 7 bases are a match to TRBD1. The CDR3 sequence is 17 residues long. Germline trimming cut 0 bases from V and 3 bases from J; bases unmatched to any gene: 7. Germline V gene data show CDR1 as LGHNA and CDR2 as YNFKEQ. In DNA form, the CDR3 reads TGTGCCAGCAGCCAAGACCCCCGGGGGACAGCTAATGAAAAACTGTTTTTT. Amino acids: CASSQDPRGTANEKLFF.

CDR3 amino acids: CASSKTENTEAFF. The CDR3 nucleotides are TGTGCCAGCAGCAAGACAGAGAACACTGAAGCTTTCTTT. The genes are TRBV6-1 and TRBJ1-1, with a tentative D call TRBD1 (5 bases). V lost 6 bases and J 1 base, leaving 9 bases between the germline ends. Germline CDR1 MNHNS, CDR2 SASEGT. This CDR3 is built from 13 residues.

This clone was picked up one time. The chain is built from TRBV18 and TRBJ1-5; D is perhaps TRBD1 (6 bases). From germline, CDR1 is KGHSH and CDR2 LQKENI. Trimming stripped 6 bases from V and 1 base from J, with 10 bases between. CDR3 length equals 14 residues. The CDR3 region has the DNA TGTGCCAGCTCCGACAGGAAGAGCAATCAGCCCCAGCATTTT. Its translation is CASSDRKSNQPQHF.

Worth noting for this clone: At the DNA level, this CDR3 is encoded by other sequences in the same sample as well. The CDR3 region has the DNA TGCAGCGTTGAAGATCGGGGAGGGTATGGCTACACCTTC. It is translated as CSVEDRGGYGYTF. The rearrangement uses TRBV29-1 and TRBJ1-2, with D unresolved. V was shortened by 0 bases and J by 5 bases, with 10 bases between the two germline ends. Germline V gene data show CDR1 as SQVTM and CDR2 as ANQGSEA. This CDR3 spans 13 amino acids.

This rearrangement joins TRBV9 to TRBJ2-1; possible D gene TRBD1, 6 bases. Looked up from germline, CDR1 is SGDLS and CDR2 is YYNGEE. The CDR3 extends over 15 amino acids. With 3 bases removed from V and 7 bases from J, the gap between germline ends came to 17 bases. CDR3 nucleotide sequence: TGTGCCAGCAGCGGGGGACAAGAGAGCTCAAATGAGCAGTTCTTC. Encoded protein: CASSGGQESSNEQFF.

The genes are TRBV19 and TRBJ2-2; the match to TRBD1 covers 8 bases. V lost 6 bases to trimming and J lost 4 bases; unmatched junction nucleotides: 13. The CDR3 spans 17 residues. Germline V lookup: CDR1 LNHDA, CDR2 SQIVND (reference sequence). This chain's CDR3 is CASSTQGAGIPTGELFF. CDR3 nucleotide sequence: TGTGCCAGTAGCACTCAGGGGGCGGGAATACCCACCGGGGAGCTGTTTTTT.

For the CDR3, the DNA is TGTGCCAGCAGTGAATATCTAGAGACTGAAGCTTTCTTT. It codes for CASSEYLETEAFF. V and J are TRBV25-1 and TRBJ1-1; D gene ambiguous. CDR1 MGHDK and CDR2 SYGVNS come from the germline V gene. The CDR3 loop spans 13 amino acids. V dropped 0 bases and J dropped 5 bases, with 7 bases sitting between them.

A single count supports this clone. V usage is TRBV27 and J usage is TRBJ1-3; 7 nucleotides line up with TRBD1. Germline V lookup: CDR1 MNHEY, CDR2 SMNVEV (reference sequence). Germline trimming cut 6 bases from V and 2 bases from J; bases unmatched to any gene: 4. The CDR3 totals 14 residues. The CDR3 sequence: CASRLQGTGNTIYF. The CDR3 DNA reads as TGTGCCAGCAGACTACAGGGGACTGGAAACACCATATATTTT.

As to this clone: Other DNA sequences within the sample encode an identical CDR3. The rearrangement joins TRBV5-5 to TRBJ2-7; the match to TRBD2 covers 10 bases. V lost 1 base, J lost 4 bases, and 2 bases stayed unmatched. This CDR3 spans 14 amino acids. CDR1 and CDR2 (germline): SGHKS, YYEKEE (reference sequence). Here the CDR3 DNA reads TGTGCCAGCAGCTTGACTAGCGGGATATACGAGCAGTACTTC. Amino acid sequence: CASSLTSGIYEQYF.

This clone was observed once. Relative to the germline gene, one junction end is altered; a read error may explain this. The V and J genes are TRBV7-7 and TRBJ2-5; TRBD2 agrees at 8 bases. The CDR3 contains 15 residues. Germline V CDR1 and CDR2: SSHAT, FNYEAQ (reference sequence). Written as DNA, the CDR3 is TGTGCTAGCAGCTTGGGTCGGGGGGGCCAAGAGACCCAGTACTTC. Translation: CASSLGRGGQETQYF.

The chain couples TRBV6-5 to TRBJ2-5; 9 nucleotides agree with TRBD2. The CDR3 runs 14 residues. Germline loops: CDR1 MNHEY, CDR2 SVGAGI. Unmatched junction bases numbered 5, after V lost 4 bases and J lost 5 bases. For the CDR3, the DNA is TGTGCCAGCAGTTCGGCGGGAGGGTGGGAGACCCAGTACTTC. It is translated as CASSSAGGWETQYF.

The chain couples TRBV2 to TRBJ1-1, with 10 nucleotides matching TRBD1. The germline V gene encodes CDR1 SNHLY and CDR2 FYNNEI. The CDR3 sequence is 14 residues long. V lost 6 bases to trimming and J lost 1 base; unmatched junction nucleotides: 2. The CDR3 region has the DNA TGTGCCAGCAGGCGGGACAGGGGGAACACTGAAGCTTTCTTT. Translation gives CASRRDRGNTEAFF.

The rearrangement uses TRBV27 and TRBJ2-3; 10 bases are shared with TRBD2. V was pared by 0 bases and J by 0 bases, with 0 bases of the junction left unmatched. In germline, CDR1 is MNHEY, CDR2 SMNVEV (reference sequence). The CDR3 runs 16 residues. This CDR3 is CASSLSTSGSTDTQYF. The DNA for the CDR3 is TGTGCCAGCAGTTTATCGACTAGCGGGAGCACAGATACGCAGTATTTT.

A few counts support this clone. The J gene is TRBJ2-3, the V gene TRBV5-1, with D tentatively TRBD1 (5 bases). This CDR3 has 14 residues. V shed 5 bases and J shed 3 bases, with 13 bases lying between them. Germline V gene sequence: CDR1 SGHRS, CDR2 YFSETQ. The CDR3 sequence: CASRLQGTTDTQYF. For the CDR3, the DNA is TGCGCCAGCAGGCTTCAGGGCACGACAGATACGCAGTATTTT.

This clone has only a few counts. The chain employs TRBV5-1 and TRBJ2-1; D perhaps matches TRBD2 (5 bases). Germline values: CDR1 SGHRS, CDR2 YFSETQ. Deletions cut 0 bases from V and 4 bases from J, with 8 bases between. This CDR3 is built from 14 residues. CDR3 residues: CASSLGSGYNEQFF. The CDR3 DNA sequence: TGCGCCAGCAGCTTGGGGAGCGGTTACAATGAGCAGTTCTTC.

In this sample, this clone turned up a few times. The V gene is TRBV7-6, the J gene TRBJ2-7; tentative D call: TRBD1 (6 bases). This CDR3 comprises 14 residues. The ends were cut back, 5 bases at V and 3 bases at J, with 14 bases in the middle. Germline V CDR1 and CDR2: SGHVS, FNYEAQ. The CDR3 DNA reads as TGTGCCAGCAGCGGCAGGGGCGACTTCTACGAGCAGTACTTC. Amino acid sequence: CASSGRGDFYEQYF.